A selection of T cell receptor beta chains follows, all from one sample in a study of post-analysis software for immune sequencing data. TCRdb passed the PCR reads through MiXCR, listing each CDR3 protein once. The repertoire holds 820,000 or so distinct CDR3 sequences, with approximately 53% as singletons. Sequencing was performed on blood. These receptors were taken from a girl aged 5 to 17 with multiple sclerosis. CDR3s include the opening cysteine and the closing phenylalanine or tryptophan. D genes are given only for firm matches. Part of the rows lack a size; the others show once, few, many or a class for expanded clones.

CASTYRDRAYGYTF,TGTGCCAGCACTTACCGGGACAGGGCTTATGGCTACACCTTC,TRBJ1-2,TRBV6-5,-,TRBD1
CAISLGQGSTEAFF,TGTGCCATCAGCCTGGGACAGGGGAGCACTGAAGCTTTCTTT,TRBJ1-1,TRBV10-3,few,TRBD1
CSASWDLASTDTQYF,TGCAGCGCGAGCTGGGACTTGGCTAGCACAGATACGCAGTATTTT,TRBJ2-3,TRBV29-1,-,-
CSSRDSVISEAFF,TGCAGCAGTAGGGACAGTGTAATCTCTGAAGCTTTCTTT,TRBJ1-1,TRBV29-1,-,TRBD1
CASSYRGTSSYEQYF,TGTGCCAGCAGTTACCGAGGCACAAGCTCCTACGAACAGTACTTC,TRBJ2-7,TRBV6-2/TRBV6-3,few,-
CASSTRRGASGANVLTF,TGTGCCAGCAGTACCAGGCGGGGGGCCTCTGGGGCCAACGTCCTGACTTTC,TRBJ2-6,TRBV6-6,once,TRBD2
CASSYSPSGGSETQYF,TGTGCCAGCAGTTACTCGCCTAGCGGGGGTTCGGAGACCCAGTACTTC,TRBJ2-5,TRBV6-5,few,TRBD2
CASTQGGPTGPYEQYF,TGTGCCAGCACTCAAGGGGGTCCGACAGGACCCTACGAGCAGTACTTC,TRBJ2-7,TRBV6-6,-,-
CASSLGTTVGTEAFF,TGCGCCAGCAGCTTGGGGACTACAGTCGGCACTGAAGCTTTCTTT,TRBJ1-1,TRBV5-1,-,-
CASSESSQGIAEQFF,TGTGCCAGCAGTGAATCGAGCCAGGGGATAGCTGAGCAGTTCTTC,TRBJ2-1,TRBV2,-,-
CASSSFYEQYF,TGTGCCAGCAGTTCCTTCTACGAGCAGTACTTC,TRBJ2-7,TRBV7-9,many,-
CASSFRQGASGNTIYF,TGTGCCAGCAGTTTCCGGCAGGGGGCCTCTGGAAACACCATATATTTT,TRBJ1-3,TRBV12-3/TRBV12-4,-,TRBD1
CASSPPSRGNEQYF,TGTGCCAGCTCACCACCATCCAGGGGCAACGAGCAGTACTTC,TRBJ2-7,TRBV18,-,-
CASSLVGQMNTEAFF,TGTGCCAGCAGCTTGGTGGGACAGATGAACACTGAAGCTTTCTTT,TRBJ1-1,TRBV5-5,-,TRBD1
CVSSGTAKNIQYF,TGTGTCAGCTCAGGGACGGCCAAAAACATTCAGTACTTC,TRBJ2-4,TRBV18,-,-
CASSQSFRGPGYTF,TGTGCCAGCAGTCAATCCTTCCGGGGACCCGGCTACACCTTC,TRBJ1-2,TRBV6-5,-,-
CASSLGRLSTDTQYF,TGTGCCAGCAGCTTAGGACGGCTTAGCACAGATACGCAGTATTTT,TRBJ2-3,TRBV11-2,few,-
CSASRPPPFNEQFF,TGCAGTGCTAGTCGGCCCCCGCCTTTCAATGAGCAGTTCTTC,TRBJ2-1,TRBV20-1,-,-
CASSRRDLQFF,TGTGCCAGCAGCCGCCGGGACTTACAGTTCTTC,TRBJ2-1,TRBV12-3/TRBV12-4,few,-
CASSRDRGGPPLHF,TGTGCCAGCAGCCGGGACAGGGGTGGCCCACCCCTCCACTTT,TRBJ1-6,TRBV12-3/TRBV12-4,-,TRBD1
CASSRAGTQETQYF,TGCGCCAGCAGCCGTGCCGGGACCCAAGAGACCCAGTACTTC,TRBJ2-5,TRBV7-9,-,-
CASSLEGVAFF,TGTGCCAGCAGCTTAGAGGGGGTGGCTTTCTTT,TRBJ1-1,TRBV7-9,few,-
CASSLGTSGDYNEQFF,TGCGCCAGCAGCTTGGGGACTAGCGGGGACTACAATGAGCAGTTCTTC,TRBJ2-1,TRBV5-1,few,TRBD2
CSARGAGGQYF,TGCAGTGCTAGAGGCGCGGGGGGGCAGTATTTT,TRBJ2-3,TRBV20-1,-,TRBD2
CASSLTHTNYGYTF,TGTGCCAGCAGCCTGACACATACTAACTATGGCTACACCTTC,TRBJ1-2,TRBV7-2,-,-
CASSSDRAQPQHF,TGTGCCAGCAGTTCCGACAGGGCCCAGCCCCAGCATTTT,TRBJ1-5,TRBV12-3/TRBV12-4,once,TRBD1
CAISSDRVNQPQHF,TGTGCCATCAGTTCAGACAGGGTTAATCAGCCCCAGCATTTT,TRBJ1-5,TRBV10-3,few,TRBD1
CASSQETGTGLRGYTF,TGTGCCAGCAGCCAAGAGACCGGGACAGGTCTAAGGGGCTACACCTTC,TRBJ1-2,TRBV3-1,-,TRBD1
CASSFRTGATDTQYF,TGCGCCAGCAGCTTCCGGACAGGGGCCACAGATACGCAGTATTTT,TRBJ2-3,TRBV5-1,-,TRBD1
CSVVAGGPYEQYF,TGCAGCGTTGTCGCGGGAGGGCCCTACGAGCAGTACTTC,TRBJ2-7,TRBV29-1,-,TRBD2
CSAPDRASYNEQFF,TGCAGTGCGCCGGACAGGGCCTCCTACAATGAGCAGTTCTTC,TRBJ2-1,TRBV20-1,-,TRBD1
CASSFAGSYNEQFF,TGCGCCAGCAGCTTTGCGGGATCCTACAATGAGCAGTTCTTC,TRBJ2-1,TRBV5-1,-,-
CSARLASLTDTQYF,TGCAGTGCTAGACTAGCTTCCCTCACAGATACGCAGTATTTT,TRBJ2-3,TRBV20-1,-,-
CSVERETGGYDEQYF,TGCAGCGTTGAACGCGAGACAGGGGGCTACGACGAGCAGTACTTC,TRBJ2-7,TRBV29-1,few,TRBD1
CASSSTGYYNEQFF,TGTGCCAGCAGCTCAACCGGTTATTACAATGAGCAGTTCTTC,TRBJ2-1,TRBV7-6,-,-
CASSKWVGANEQFF,TGTGCCAGCAGTAAATGGGTGGGGGCCAATGAGCAGTTCTTC,TRBJ2-1,TRBV6-6,few,-
CSALDRGANEKLFF,TGCAGTGCCCTAGACAGGGGTGCTAATGAAAAACTGTTTTTT,TRBJ1-4,TRBV20-1,-,TRBD1
CASSFQDRGSFGYTF,TGTGCCAGCAGTTTCCAGGACAGGGGTTCGTTTGGCTACACCTTC,TRBJ1-2,TRBV27,few,TRBD1
CSVDTVGEQFF,TGCAGCGTTGATACCGTAGGGGAGCAGTTCTTC,TRBJ2-1,TRBV29-1,few,-
CSVENAGGNTEAFF,TGCAGCGTTGAAAACGCGGGGGGGAACACTGAAGCTTTCTTT,TRBJ1-1,TRBV29-1,-,-
CASSQAVDGPQETQFF,TGTGCCAGCAGCCAAGCGGTCGACGGACCCCAAGAGACCCAGTTCTTC,TRBJ2-1,TRBV3-1,-,-
CASTYPLGREGLSYNEQFF,TGTGCCAGCACGTACCCTTTGGGGCGGGAGGGCCTATCCTACAATGAGCAGTTCTTC,TRBJ2-1,TRBV5-4,once,TRBD2
CSVATGVSEQCF,TGCAGCGTCGCTACAGGGGTGAGCGAGCAGTGCTTC,TRBJ2-7,TRBV29-1,-,TRBD1
CASRATVQEQYF,TGCGCCAGCAGAGCTACAGTGCAAGAGCAGTACTTC,TRBJ2-4,TRBV10-2,-,-
CASSPWLNSEQFF,TGTGCCAGCAGCCCCTGGTTAAACTCTGAGCAGTTCTTC,TRBJ2-1,TRBV14,-,-
CASSPRTSGSRKNIQYF,TGTGCCAGCAGCCCGCGGACTAGCGGGAGTCGTAAAAACATTCAGTACTTC,TRBJ2-4,TRBV7-6,-,TRBD2